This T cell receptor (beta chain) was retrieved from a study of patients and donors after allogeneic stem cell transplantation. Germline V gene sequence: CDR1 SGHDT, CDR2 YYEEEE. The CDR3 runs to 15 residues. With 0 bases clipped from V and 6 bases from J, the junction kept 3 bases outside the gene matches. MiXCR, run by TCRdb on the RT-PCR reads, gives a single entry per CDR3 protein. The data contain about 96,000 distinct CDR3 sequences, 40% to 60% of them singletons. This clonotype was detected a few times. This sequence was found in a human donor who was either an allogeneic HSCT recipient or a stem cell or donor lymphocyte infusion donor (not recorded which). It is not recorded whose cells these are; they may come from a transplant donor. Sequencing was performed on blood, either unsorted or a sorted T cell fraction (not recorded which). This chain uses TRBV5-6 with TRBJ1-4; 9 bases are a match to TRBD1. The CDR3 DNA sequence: TGTGCCAGCAGCTTGGTCGGGACAGGGTATGAAAAACTGTTTTTT. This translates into CASSLVGTGYEKLFF.